In its sample, the clone carrying this T cell receptor beta chain was seen many times. Its antigen is still unknown. Sample time point: newly diagnosed GD, antithyroid drugs for less than 3 months. Preparation of the TCR library used RNA extracted from PBMCs. The entry originates in a study of regulatory T cells in long-lasting Graves disease. General study findings and limits: For persistent Graves' patients, TCR diversity was lower than for newly diagnosed ones. Gene preferences differed: TRBV28, TRBJ1-2, TRBJ2-5 in persistent cases.

The trim removed 5 bases at V and 4 bases at J, leaving 8 bases unmatched. The CDR3 contains 15 residues. Germline lookup yields CDR1 SEHNR and CDR2 FQNEAQ (reference sequence). Both iRepertoire HTBI primers and Arm-PCR of CDR3 regions were used to build the TCR beta libraries. TCRdb reprocessed the multiplex PCR reads via MiXCR and lists one record per CDR3 protein. This sample has about 520,000 distinct CDR3 sequences, with around 13% found just once. These data are also associated with another study on T cells in Graves' hyperthyroidism and ophthalmopathy. That source reports: Uncontrolled infection, other autoimmune disease, pregnancy or lactation excluded patients. A first-round RT-PCR of the TCR CDR3 used the HTBI primer set.

Specimen: peripheral blood mononuclear cells (PBMCs), collected at new diagnosis, from a patient treated with antithyroid drugs. The TCR originated in a woman in her twenties or thirties with Graves disease. J is TRBJ2-1 and V is TRBV7-9, with 7 bases that match TRBD1. CDR3 region: CASSLRGTEYNEQFF. Here the CDR3 DNA reads TGTGCCAGCAGCCTGAGAGGGACAGAGTACAATGAGCAGTTCTTC.